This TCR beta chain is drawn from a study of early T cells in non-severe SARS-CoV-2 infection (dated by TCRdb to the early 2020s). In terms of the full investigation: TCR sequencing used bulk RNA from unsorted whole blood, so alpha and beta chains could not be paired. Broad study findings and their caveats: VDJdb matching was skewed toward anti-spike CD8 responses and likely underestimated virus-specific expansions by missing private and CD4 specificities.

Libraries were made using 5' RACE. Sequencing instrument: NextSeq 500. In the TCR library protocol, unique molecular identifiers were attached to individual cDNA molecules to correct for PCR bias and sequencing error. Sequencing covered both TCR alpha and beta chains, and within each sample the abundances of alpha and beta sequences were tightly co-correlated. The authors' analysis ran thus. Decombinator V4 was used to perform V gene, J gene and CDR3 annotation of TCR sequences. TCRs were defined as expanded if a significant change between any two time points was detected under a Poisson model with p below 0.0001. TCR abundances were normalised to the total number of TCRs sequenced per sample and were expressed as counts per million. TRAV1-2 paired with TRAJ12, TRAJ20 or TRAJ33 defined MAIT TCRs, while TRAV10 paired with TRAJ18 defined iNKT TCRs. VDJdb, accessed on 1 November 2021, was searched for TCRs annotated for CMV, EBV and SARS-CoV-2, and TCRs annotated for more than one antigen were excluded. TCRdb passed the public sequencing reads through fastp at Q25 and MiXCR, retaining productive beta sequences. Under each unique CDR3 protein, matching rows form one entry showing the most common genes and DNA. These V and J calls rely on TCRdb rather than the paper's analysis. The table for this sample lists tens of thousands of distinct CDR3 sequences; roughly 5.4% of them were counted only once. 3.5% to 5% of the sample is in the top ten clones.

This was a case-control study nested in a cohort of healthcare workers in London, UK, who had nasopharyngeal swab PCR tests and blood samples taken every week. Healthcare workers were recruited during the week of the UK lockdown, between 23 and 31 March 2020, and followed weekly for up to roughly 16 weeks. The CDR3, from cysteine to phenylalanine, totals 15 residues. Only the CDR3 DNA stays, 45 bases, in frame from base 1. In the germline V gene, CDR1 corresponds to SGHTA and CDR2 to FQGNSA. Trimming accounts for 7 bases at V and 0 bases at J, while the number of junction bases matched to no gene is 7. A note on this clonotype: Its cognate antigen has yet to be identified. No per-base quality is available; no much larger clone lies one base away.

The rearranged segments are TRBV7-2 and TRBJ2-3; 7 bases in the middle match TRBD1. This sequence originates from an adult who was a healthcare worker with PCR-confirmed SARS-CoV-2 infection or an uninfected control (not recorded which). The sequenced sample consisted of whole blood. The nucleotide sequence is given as TGTGCCAGCAACCGGGACAGCGCTAGCACAGATACGCAGTATTTT. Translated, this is CASNRDSASTDTQYF.